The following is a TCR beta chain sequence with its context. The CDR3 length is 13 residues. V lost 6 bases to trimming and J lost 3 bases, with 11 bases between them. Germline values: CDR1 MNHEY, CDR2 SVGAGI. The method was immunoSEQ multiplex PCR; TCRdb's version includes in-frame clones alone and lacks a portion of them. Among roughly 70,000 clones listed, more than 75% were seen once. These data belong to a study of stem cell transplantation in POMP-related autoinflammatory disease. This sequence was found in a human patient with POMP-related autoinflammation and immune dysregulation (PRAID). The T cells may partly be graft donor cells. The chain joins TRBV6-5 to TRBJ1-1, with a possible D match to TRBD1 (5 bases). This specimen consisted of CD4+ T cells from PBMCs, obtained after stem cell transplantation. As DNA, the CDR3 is TGTGCCAGCAGAACGGGGCTTCACACTGAAGCTTTCTTT. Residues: CASRTGLHTEAFF.